Each of the 29 T cell receptor beta chains below was sequenced from the same sample in a study of CD8+ T cells in alopecia areata. Extraction and reverse transcription of RNA yielded cDNA as the sequencing template. TCRdb keeps only in-frame clones here, not all; method: immunoSEQ multiplex PCR. The repertoire has 150,000 to 200,000 clones, 55% of them found once; the top ten carry around 5%. Sequencing was done on a sample of CD4+ T cells sorted from blood. The receptor set was obtained from a human donor in good health.

The gene calls are TRBV10-3 and TRBJ2-1; D possibly corresponds to TRBD2 (5 bases). Per the germline V gene, CDR1 is ENHRY and CDR2 is SYGVKD. Trimming cost V 0 bases and J 1 base, with 7 bases left between them. The CDR3 sequence is 15 residues long. The CDR3 spells CAISESGKSYNEQFF. The CDR3 DNA sequence: TGTGCCATCAGTGAGTCCGGGAAATCCTACAATGAGCAGTTCTTC.

This clone is a singleton in its sample. This chain uses TRBV29-1 with TRBJ1-5, with a tentative D call TRBD1 (5 bases). V was cut by 6 bases and J by 7 bases, with 19 bases left in between. CDR3 length: 14 residues. Germline V CDR1 and CDR2: SQVTM, ANQGSEA. The CDR3 spells CSVFGTSLRQPQHF. Here the CDR3 DNA reads TGCAGCGTCTTCGGGACTTCCCTGCGCCAGCCCCAGCATTTT.

The rearrangement joins TRBV30 to TRBJ2-3, with TRBD2 matching over 9 bases. V lost 4 bases to trimming and J lost 12 bases; unmatched junction nucleotides: 14. This CDR3 comprises 14 residues. Germline V lookup: CDR1 GTSNPN, CDR2 SVGIG (reference sequence). CDR3 sequence: CAWTDRKIAGAQYF. The CDR3 bases are TGTGCCTGGACCGACAGAAAAATAGCGGGAGCTCAGTATTTT.

The chain has TRBV28 and TRBJ1-1; D uncertain. The V and J ends lost 6 bases and 4 bases respectively, with 15 bases between them. Germline CDR1 and CDR2: MDHEN and SYDVKM. The CDR3 is made up of 14 amino acids. The CDR3 loop is CASSRSRVTTEAFF. In nucleotides, the CDR3 is TGTGCCAGCAGCCGTTCACGGGTTACCACTGAAGCTTTCTTT.

This clone turned up a few times. The CDR3 reads CASSQGGTGGKETQYF. Written as DNA, the CDR3 is TGTGCCAGCAGCCAAGGGGGAACAGGGGGTAAAGAGACCCAGTACTTC. J is TRBJ2-5 and V is TRBV4-2; the match to TRBD1 covers 8 bases. This CDR3 comprises 16 residues. From germline, CDR1 is LGHNA and CDR2 YNFKEQ. The V gene end was trimmed by 1 base and the J gene end by 3 bases; junction bases not matched to a gene: 7.

The chain carries TRBV29-1 and TRBJ2-1; D might be TRBD1 or TRBD2, each matching 5 bases. The CDR3 contains 14 residues. The V end lost 7 bases, the J end lost 4 bases, and 17 bases lay between the germline ends. CDR1 is SQVTM and CDR2 is ANQGSEA in the germline V gene. CDR3 DNA: TGCAGCGCCCGGGACCGCCCACCTTACAATGAGCAGTTCTTC. Translating gives CSARDRPPYNEQFF.

The chain is built from TRBV2 and TRBJ2-5; D gene ambiguous. Between the trimmed V and J ends, which lost 3 bases and 4 bases, there was a span of 6 bases. Germline assignment: CDR1 SNHLY and CDR2 FYNNEI. The CDR3 length is 12 residues. The CDR3 nucleotides are TGTGCCAGCAGTGACTGGGGAGAGACCCAGTACTTC. Translation: CASSDWGETQYF.

The chain recombines TRBV29-1 with TRBJ2-1, with 9 nucleotides matching TRBD2. Germline lookup yields CDR1 SQVTM and CDR2 ANQGSEA. This CDR3 comprises 13 residues. V gave up 6 bases and J gave up 7 bases; unmatched junction bases: 7. The CDR3 loop is CSVSGRMRNEQFF. In DNA, the CDR3 is TGCAGCGTCAGCGGGAGGATGAGGAATGAGCAGTTCTTC.

This chain links TRBV29-1 with TRBJ2-1; 8 positions agree with TRBD2. With 4 bases clipped from V and 5 bases from J, the junction kept 7 bases outside the gene matches. This CDR3 is built from 14 residues. Germline V gene data show CDR1 as SQVTM and CDR2 as ANQGSEA. The DNA of the CDR3 is TGCAGCGTTGGGGCGGGAGGCACTAACAATGAGCAGTTCTTC. Translation: CSVGAGGTNNEQFF.

This clone was counted a few times. The genes are TRBV19 and TRBJ2-5; TRBD2 matches 7 bases. Trimming at V came to 1 base and at J to 8 bases, leaving 7 bases not matched to a gene. This CDR3 contains 14 residues. Germline CDR1 and CDR2: LNHDA and SQIVND (reference sequence). CDR3 in amino acids: CASSIAGGPGTQYF. The CDR3 DNA follows: TGTGCCAGTAGTATAGCGGGAGGCCCCGGAACCCAGTACTTC. Full variable domain (rest looked up from reference TRBV19 and TRBJ2-5): DGGITQSPKYLFRKEGQNVTLSCEQNLNHDAMYWYRQDPGQGLRLIYYSQIVNDFQKGDIAEGYSVSREKKESFPLTVTSAQKNPTAFYLCASSIAGGPGTQYFGPGTRLLVL.

The sample holds a few counts of this clone. The rearrangement links TRBV9 to TRBJ1-3; D call uncertain. The V gene lost 2 bases and the J gene lost 0 bases, with 6 bases spanning the gap. This CDR3 contains 14 residues. The germline CDR1 and CDR2 sequences are SGDLS and YYNGEE. For the CDR3, the DNA is TGTGCCAGCAGCGTTATGGGCTCTGGAAACACCATATATTTT. Amino acids: CASSVMGSGNTIYF.

This chain links TRBV2 with TRBJ1-2; TRBD1 matches 10 bases. Per the germline V gene, CDR1 is SNHLY and CDR2 is FYNNEI. V was clipped by 10 bases and J by 4 bases; unmatched bases: 12. The length of the CDR3 is 15 residues. This CDR3 reads CAISPVRDRGYGYTF. CDR3 nucleotide sequence: TGTGCCATTTCGCCCGTCCGGGACAGGGGCTATGGCTACACCTTC.

In this sample, this clone turned up a few times. The chain has TRBV19 and TRBJ1-2, with D unclear. The CDR3 is 12 amino acids. V lost 7 bases and J lost 2, with 8 bases in between. CDR1 and CDR2 (germline): LNHDA, SQIVND (reference sequence). CDR3 bases: TGTGCCAGTAACCATAAGAACTATGGCTACACCTTC. Translated: CASNHKNYGYTF.

The chain carries TRBV29-1 and TRBJ1-1, with D perhaps matching TRBD1 (6 bases). Between the trimmed V and J ends, which lost 5 bases and 1 base, there was a span of 11 bases. Germline-derived CDR1 and CDR2 are SQVTM and ANQGSEA. CDR3 length: 13 amino acids. CDR3 loop: CSVSQGTNTEAFF. The CDR3 nucleotides read TGCAGCGTTTCTCAGGGGACGAACACTGAAGCTTTCTTT. Filled out from reference TRBV29-1 and TRBJ1-1, the complete variable domain reads SAVISQKPSRDICQRGTSLTIQCQVDSQVTMMFWYRQQPGQSLTLIATANQGSEATYESGFVIDKFPISRPNLTFSTLTVSNMSPEDSSIYLCSVSQGTNTEAFFGQGTRLTVV.

J is TRBJ2-2 and V is TRBV7-9; possibly TRBD2 for D (6 bases). V was trimmed by 11 bases and J by 6 bases, leaving 10 bases between them. Germline CDR1 and CDR2: SEHNR and FQNEAQ (reference sequence). This CDR3 has 11 amino acids. The CDR3 sequence is CAGWRAGELFF. The CDR3 DNA is TGTGCCGGCTGGAGGGCCGGGGAGCTGTTTTTT. The full variable domain, completed using reference TRBV7-9 and TRBJ2-2, is DTGVSQNPRHKITKRGQNVTFRCDPISEHNRLYWYRQTLGQGPEFLTYFQNEAQLEKSRLLSDRFSAERPKGSFSTLEIQRTEQGDSAMYLCAGWRAGELFFGEGSRLTVL.

The gene calls are TRBV7-2 and TRBJ2-3; 8 nucleotides agree with TRBD2. Germline V lookup: CDR1 SGHTA, CDR2 FQGNSA. Trimming took 5 bases from V and 4 from J; bases not matched to a gene: 5. The CDR3 length is 14 residues. The CDR3 here is CASSPGLAADTQYF. The CDR3 DNA is TGTGCCAGCAGCCCCGGACTAGCTGCAGATACGCAGTATTTT.

V is TRBV5-4 and J is TRBJ2-5, with D maybe TRBD2 (6 bases). The CDR3 sequence is 13 residues long. CDR1 is SGHNT, CDR2 YYREEE, per germline (reference sequence). The V and J ends lost 4 bases and 5 bases respectively, with 12 bases between them. In DNA, the CDR3 is TGTGCCAGCAGCCGGGACTCTTTGGAGACCCAGTACTTC. This encodes CASSRDSLETQYF.

This clone has just a few counts. V gene TRBV11-3 combines with J gene TRBJ2-7; D unclear. Trimming took 0 bases from V and 5 from J, leaving 5 bases between them. Germline V lookup: CDR1 SGHNT, CDR2 YENEEA. CDR3 length: 12 amino acids. The CDR3 region is CASSLDTDEQYF. In DNA, the CDR3 is TGTGCCAGCAGCTTAGATACCGACGAGCAGTACTTC.

The gene calls are TRBV29-1 and TRBJ2-2; D uncertain. V was cut by 4 bases and J by 0 bases, with 9 bases left in between. Per germline, CDR1 SQVTM and CDR2 ANQGSEA. The CDR3 covers 14 residues. The DNA for the CDR3 is TGCAGCGTTGCGCAGGTGACGAACACCGGGGAGCTGTTTTTT. As protein: CSVAQVTNTGELFF.

V and J are TRBV10-3 and TRBJ2-5, with TRBD2 matching over 13 bases. Germline V CDR1 and CDR2: ENHRY, SYGVKD. The length of the CDR3 is 15 residues. V was pared by 4 bases and J by 2 bases, with 1 base of the junction left unmatched. CDR3 in DNA: TGTGCCATCAGTGGGACTAGCGGGAGACAAGAGACCCAGTACTTC. It encodes CAISGTSGRQETQYF.

The chain couples TRBV29-1 to TRBJ2-3, with 10 bases fitting TRBD1. Losses at the gene ends were 5 bases for V and 1 base for J; bases not matched to a gene: 6. The CDR3 contains 15 residues. The germline V gene encodes CDR1 SQVTM and CDR2 ANQGSEA. The CDR3 protein is CSVLTGGARTDTQYF. DNA for the CDR3: TGCAGCGTTCTGACAGGGGGCGCGCGCACAGATACGCAGTATTTT.

The V gene is TRBV30, the J gene TRBJ2-6, with D perhaps TRBD2 (5 bases). This CDR3 spans 15 amino acids. Germline V gene lookup returns CDR1 GTSNPN and CDR2 SVGIG (reference sequence). The V end lost 6 bases, the J end lost 0 bases, and 12 bases lay between the germline ends. DNA of the CDR3: TGTGCCTGCTCCCTCGGGGACTCTGGGGCCAACGTCCTGACTTTC. The encoded protein is CACSLGDSGANVLTF.

The chain recombines TRBV4-1 with TRBJ2-7; D possibly corresponds to TRBD1 (7 bases). The germline gives CDR1 MGHRA, CDR2 YSYEKL. The CDR3 has 16 amino acids. Deletions cut 1 base from V and 5 bases from J, with 18 bases between. The CDR3: CASSQAPLTRGHEQYF. CDR3 DNA: TGCGCCAGCAGCCAAGCCCCGTTGACTAGGGGGCACGAGCAGTACTTC.

This chain uses TRBV27 with TRBJ1-5; perhaps TRBD1 as D (5 bases). V dropped 9 bases and J dropped 2 bases, with 17 bases sitting between them. The V gene's germline CDR1 is MNHEY and CDR2 SMNVEV (reference sequence). This CDR3 region has 15 residues. This chain's CDR3 is CASTTGPGGNQPQHF. The CDR3 nucleotides read TGTGCCAGTACAACAGGCCCCGGGGGCAATCAGCCCCAGCATTTT.

V and J are TRBV2 and TRBJ2-5; D gene unclear. Germline assignment: CDR1 SNHLY and CDR2 FYNNEI. V was cut by 1 base and J by 5 bases, with 5 bases left in between. The CDR3 length is 12 residues. The CDR3 protein is CASSEEVETQYF. For the CDR3, the DNA is TGTGCCAGCAGTGAAGAGGTGGAGACCCAGTACTTC.

The CDR3 spells CASSQGGWLADEQFF. Here the CDR3 DNA reads TGCGCCAGCAGCCAAGGGGGATGGCTCGCGGATGAGCAGTTCTTC. The chain joins TRBV4-1 to TRBJ2-1, with D unclear. Per germline, CDR1 MGHRA and CDR2 YSYEKL. The length of the CDR3 is 15 residues. V was cut by 1 base and J by 8 bases, with 15 bases left in between.

The J gene is TRBJ2-7, the V gene TRBV10-2, with 11 bases that match TRBD2. The germline V gene encodes CDR1 WSHSY and CDR2 SAAADI. The CDR3 length is 16 residues. The J segment lost 0 bases and the V segment lost 6 bases, leaving 7 bases of the junction unmatched. The CDR3 DNA reads TGCGCCAGCAGAGCGCTAGCGGGAGGCCACTCCTACGAGCAGTACTTC. Translated: CASRALAGGHSYEQYF.

The V gene is TRBV15, the J gene TRBJ2-5; unclear D gene. The length of the CDR3 is 12 residues. V was shortened by 0 bases and J by 5 bases, with 4 bases between the two germline ends. Germline CDR1 is LNHNV and CDR2 is YYDKDF (reference sequence). The CDR3 reads CATSRDVETQYF. The DNA for the CDR3 is TGTGCCACCAGCAGAGATGTTGAGACCCAGTACTTC.

This chain uses TRBV5-6 with TRBJ2-1; 13 bases are a match to TRBD2. V gave up 4 bases and J gave up 5 bases; unmatched junction bases: 9. The V gene's germline CDR1 is SGHDT and CDR2 YYEEEE. The CDR3 runs 17 residues. Here the CDR3 DNA reads TGTGCCAGCAGCAGACTGGGGGGACTAGCGGGAAACAATGAGCAGTTCTTC. Amino acids: CASSRLGGLAGNNEQFF.